Presented here are 27 T cell receptor beta chains from one specimen sequenced in a study of cytomegalovirus exposure and HLA in healthy donors. Primers for the PCR totalled 60 Vbeta and 13 Jbeta. Measured with immunoSEQ multiplex PCR; TCRdb has only the in-frame clones, and not every one. The sample lists 200,000 to 250,000 clones; 70% to 90% were seen once. The source material was PBMCs. Receptors originate from a human donor in good health.

This clone was counted once. The chain is built from TRBV4-1 and TRBJ2-1, with a possible D match to TRBD2 (5 bases). Germline V gene data show CDR1 as MGHRA and CDR2 as YSYEKL. Trimming took 0 bases from V and 7 from J, leaving 19 bases between them. This CDR3 spans 17 amino acids. CDR3 sequence reads: CASSQEEAARMWNEQFF. The CDR3 bases are TGCGCCAGCAGCCAAGAGGAAGCGGCCCGGATGTGGAATGAGCAGTTCTTC.

This chain uses TRBV29-1 with TRBJ2-7; 9 bases are shared with TRBD1. Trimming cost V 7 bases and J 6 bases; bases outside gene matches: 7. The CDR3 is made up of 12 amino acids. Germline V gene sequence: CDR1 SQVTM, CDR2 ANQGSEA. CDR3 region: CSAEQGAGEQYF. The CDR3 nucleotides read TGCAGCGCGGAACAGGGGGCGGGCGAGCAGTACTTC.

The chain links TRBV15 to TRBJ1-2; 8 bases match TRBD1. Germline loops: CDR1 LNHNV, CDR2 YYDKDF (reference sequence). Germline trimming cut 3 bases from V and 5 bases from J; bases unmatched to any gene: 11. The CDR3 has 16 residues. CDR3: CATSRDDRGRFYGYTF. The DNA for the CDR3 is TGTGCCACCAGCAGGGATGACAGGGGAAGGTTTTATGGCTACACCTTC.

The chain is built from TRBV7-8 and TRBJ1-2; D might be TRBD1 (6 bases). The V gene lost 5 bases and the J gene lost 8 bases, with 15 bases spanning the gap. Germline values: CDR1 SGHVS, CDR2 FQNEAQ. The CDR3 length is 13 residues. The CDR3 protein is CASSPRGGGGYTF. For the CDR3, the DNA is TGTGCCAGCAGCCCCCGGGGGGGCGGGGGCTACACCTTC.

This clone was picked up a small number of times. The V gene is TRBV2, the J gene TRBJ1-1; D might be TRBD1 (5 bases). The CDR3 covers 13 residues. The germline V gene has CDR1 SNHLY and CDR2 FYNNEI. Trimming shortened V by 6 bases and J by 2 bases, and 10 bases separated the two germline ends. The CDR3, as DNA: TGTGCCAGCAGCCTGACAGACAACACTGAAGCTTTCTTT. This gives the protein CASSLTDNTEAFF.

V usage is TRBV23-1 and J usage is TRBJ1-1; 8 bases map to TRBD1. TRBV23-1 is classed as an ORF, of uncertain function. The CDR3 has 18 amino acids. V shed 10 bases, J shed 0 bases, and the junction held 19 bases outside the gene matches. The CDR3 region is CANPQGPDRGDMNTEAFF. The CDR3 coding sequence is TGCGCCAATCCCCAGGGGCCCGACAGGGGAGACATGAACACTGAAGCTTTCTTT.

This rearrangement joins TRBV15 to TRBJ2-3; 16 bases fit TRBD2. The V segment lost 2 bases and the J segment 6 bases; nucleotides outside the gene matches: 2. CDR3 length: 16 residues. Germline V gene sequence: CDR1 LNHNV, CDR2 YYDKDF (reference sequence). The CDR3 DNA sequence: TGTGCCACCAGCAGAACGGGACTAGCGGGAGGGGATACGCAGTATTTT. As protein: CATSRTGLAGGDTQYF.

This clone showed up just once. The chain couples TRBV5-1 to TRBJ2-1; 10 nucleotides agree with TRBD1. The J segment lost 6 bases and the V segment lost 0 bases, leaving 3 bases of the junction unmatched. The CDR3 is 15 residues long. CDR1 SGHRS and CDR2 YFSETQ come from the germline V gene. As DNA, the CDR3 is TGCGCCAGCAGCTTGGGGGACAGGGGTGGCAATGAGCAGTTCTTC. Translation: CASSLGDRGGNEQFF.

In regard to this clone: An end of the junction does not agree with germline; a read error may underlie this. The chain joins TRBV6-1 to TRBJ2-6, with a possible D match to TRBD2 (6 bases). Germline CDR1 is MNHNS and CDR2 is SASEGT. The CDR3 is 24 amino acids. The CDR3 DNA is TGTGCCAGCAGTAAAGCTACGGGGGAAAACATCGTCACTAGACGGAGCTCTGGGGCCAACGTCCTGACTTTC. Translated: CASSKATGENIVTRRSSGANVLTF.

This clone was seen just once. Other DNA sequences in this specimen translate into the identical CDR3. This chain links TRBV19 with TRBJ2-6; 9 bases map to TRBD1. The V and J ends lost 3 bases and 0 bases, in that order; junction bases with no gene match: 3. The CDR3 spans 17 residues. Germline CDR1 reads LNHDA; CDR2 reads SQIVND (reference sequence). CDR3 sequence (DNA): TGTGCCAGTAGTATCGGGACAGGGCTCTCTGGGGCCAACGTCCTGACTTTC. Its protein product is CASSIGTGLSGANVLTF.

The chain links TRBV6-1 to TRBJ1-2; TRBD1 agrees at 8 bases. V dropped 8 bases and J dropped 8; count of bases not matched to a gene: 7. The CDR3 contains 12 residues. CDR1 MNHNS and CDR2 SASEGT come from the germline V gene. The CDR3 DNA is TGTGCCAGCCCGGACAGGGTTGGCGGCTACACCTTC. Protein product: CASPDRVGGYTF.

The gene calls are TRBV19 and TRBJ1-4; TRBD1 agrees at 7 bases. This CDR3 is 17 amino acids long. V was pared by 7 bases and J by 0 bases, with 11 bases of the junction left unmatched. The germline V gene has CDR1 LNHDA and CDR2 SQIVND (reference sequence). The CDR3 protein is CASKPGQIITTNEKLFF. The DNA of the CDR3 is TGTGCCAGTAAGCCGGGACAGATTATTACAACTAATGAAAAACTGTTTTTT.

V gene TRBV30 combines with J gene TRBJ2-5; D perhaps matches TRBD2 (5 bases). The CDR3 loop spans 13 amino acids. Trimming stripped 0 bases from V and 4 bases from J, with 9 bases between. Per germline, CDR1 GTSNPN and CDR2 SVGIG (reference sequence). CDR3 loop: CAWSVADGETQYF. The DNA of the CDR3 is TGTGCCTGGAGTGTAGCGGACGGAGAGACCCAGTACTTC.

The V gene is TRBV7-9, the J gene TRBJ2-1; D is uncertain. CDR1 is SEHNR, CDR2 FQNEAQ, per germline (reference sequence). The CDR3 runs 14 residues. V was cut by 2 bases and J by 9 bases, with 14 bases left in between. CDR3 residues: CASSLSIASSEQFF. The CDR3 DNA is TGTGCCAGCAGCTTATCGATAGCCAGCTCTGAGCAGTTCTTC.

The rearrangement joins TRBV5-8 to TRBJ2-1, with D unclear. Germline V gene data show CDR1 as SGHTS and CDR2 as YDEGEE. The CDR3 runs to 11 residues. Trimming left V 0 bases short and J 9 bases short, with 4 bases between. CDR3 residues: CASSLVREQFF. Written as DNA, the CDR3 is TGTGCCAGCAGCTTGGTCCGTGAGCAGTTCTTC.

The chain carries TRBV25-1 and TRBJ2-3; D gene uncertain. The CDR3 is made up of 15 amino acids. V shed 3 bases and J shed 3 bases, with 13 bases lying between them. Germline loops: CDR1 MGHDK, CDR2 SYGVNS. CDR3 nucleotides: TGTGCCAGCAGTGAGCCATCCTATACTACAGATACGCAGTATTTT. It codes for CASSEPSYTTDTQYF.

This clone was counted a single time. The chain uses TRBV29-1 and TRBJ1-1; tentative D call: TRBD1 (5 bases). Trimming left V 7 bases short and J 3 bases short, with 18 bases between. The CDR3 has 14 residues. CDR1 is SQVTM, CDR2 ANQGSEA, per germline. CDR3 loop: CSAVGGFTYTEAFF. The CDR3 DNA is TGCAGCGCGGTGGGGGGGTTTACTTACACTGAAGCTTTCTTT.

The chain recombines TRBV19 with TRBJ2-7; perhaps TRBD2 as D (6 bases). Looked up from germline, CDR1 is LNHDA and CDR2 is SQIVND (reference sequence). V lost 6 bases and J lost 6, with 9 bases in between. This CDR3 is built from 11 residues. The CDR3: CASRRGTEQYF. In DNA form, the CDR3 reads TGTGCCAGTAGGCGGGGAACCGAGCAGTACTTC.

The V call is TRBV19, the J call TRBJ1-1; D is perhaps TRBD1 (6 bases). CDR3 size: 16 residues. Germline CDR1 and CDR2: LNHDA and SQIVND (reference sequence). V lost 5 bases, J lost 0 bases, and 16 bases lay in between. The CDR3 region is CASSQARGLMNTEAFF. In DNA form, the CDR3 reads TGTGCCAGTAGTCAGGCCAGGGGTCTTATGAACACTGAAGCTTTCTTT.

The chain joins TRBV5-4 to TRBJ2-1, with TRBD2 as a possible D gene (6 bases). Germline V CDR1 and CDR2: SGHNT, YYREEE (reference sequence). This CDR3 has 13 residues. CDR3 region: CAYVSGPRNEQFF. Written as DNA, the CDR3 is TGTGCATATGTTAGCGGACCGAGGAATGAGCAGTTCTTC.

This CDR3 is CAISARDTSYEQYF. CDR3 bases: TGTGCCATCAGTGCCCGGGACACTTCCTACGAGCAGTACTTC. The rearrangement joins TRBV10-3 to TRBJ2-7, with a weak D call TRBD1 (6 bases). The CDR3 consists of 14 residues. The germline V gene has CDR1 ENHRY and CDR2 SYGVKD. Trimming took off 4 bases at V and 1 base at J, with 11 bases between the two ends.

The CDR3 DNA is TGTGCCAGCAGCCCAAGGGGCTTTGGAACTAGCGGGGTTAATGAGCAGTTCTTC. The encoded protein is CASSPRGFGTSGVNEQFF. The rearrangement joins TRBV14 to TRBJ2-1; 10 nucleotides align to TRBD2. Trimming at V came to 4 bases and at J to 7 bases, leaving 16 bases not matched to a gene. Germline values: CDR1 SGHDN, CDR2 FVKESK. The CDR3 is 18 residues long. The variable domain in full, completed from reference TRBV14 and TRBJ2-1, reads EAGVTQFPSHSVIEKGQTVTLRCDPISGHDNLYWYRRVMGKEIKFLLHFVKESKQDESGMPNNRFLAERTGGTYSTLKVQPAELEDSGVYFCASSPRGFGTSGVNEQFFGPGTRLTVL.

The V call is TRBV9, the J call TRBJ1-2, with no clear D. The CDR3 has 11 residues. Trimming cost V 7 bases and J 4 bases, with 8 bases left between them. Germline lookup yields CDR1 SGDLS and CDR2 YYNGEE. The CDR3 spells CASGRGYGYTF. CDR3 DNA: TGTGCCAGCGGGCGGGGCTATGGCTACACCTTC.

V gene TRBV7-3 combines with J gene TRBJ2-1, with D possibly TRBD2 on 5 matching bases. Germline V gene data show CDR1 as SGHTA and CDR2 as FQGTGA. CDR3 length: 15 residues. Trimming removed 5 bases at V and 7 bases at J, with 18 bases between. CDR3 DNA: TGTGCCAGCAGCCCCCGGGGTACTAGTAGGAATGAGCAGTTCTTC. Translation: CASSPRGTSRNEQFF.

The chain combines TRBV10-3 with TRBJ2-5; D perhaps matches TRBD1 (5 bases). Trimming removed 6 bases from V and 1 base from J, with 9 bases in between. CDR3 length equals 13 residues. Germline V CDR1 and CDR2: ENHRY, SYGVKD. The DNA of the CDR3 is TGTGCCATCAGAGAAGGGGCCCAAGAGACCCAGTACTTC. This gives the protein CAIREGAQETQYF.

The V gene is TRBV9, the J gene TRBJ2-7; TRBD2 matches at 12 bases. Germline trimming cut 4 bases from V and 5 bases from J; bases unmatched to any gene: 7. The CDR3 length is 15 residues. Per germline, CDR1 SGDLS and CDR2 YYNGEE. Written as DNA, the CDR3 is TGTGCCAGCAGCCCGCGACTAGCGGGAGAAGACGAGCAGTACTTC. It encodes CASSPRLAGEDEQYF.

The rearrangement uses TRBV7-9 and TRBJ2-2; maybe TRBD2 (6 bases). Germline CDR1 SEHNR, CDR2 FQNEAQ (reference sequence). This CDR3 is 14 amino acids long. Trimming pared 5 bases from V and 7 bases from J, leaving 14 bases between. For the CDR3, the DNA is TGTGCCAGCAGCGGCCCGGGACTCCACGGGGAGCTGTTTTTT. This codes for CASSGPGLHGELFF.